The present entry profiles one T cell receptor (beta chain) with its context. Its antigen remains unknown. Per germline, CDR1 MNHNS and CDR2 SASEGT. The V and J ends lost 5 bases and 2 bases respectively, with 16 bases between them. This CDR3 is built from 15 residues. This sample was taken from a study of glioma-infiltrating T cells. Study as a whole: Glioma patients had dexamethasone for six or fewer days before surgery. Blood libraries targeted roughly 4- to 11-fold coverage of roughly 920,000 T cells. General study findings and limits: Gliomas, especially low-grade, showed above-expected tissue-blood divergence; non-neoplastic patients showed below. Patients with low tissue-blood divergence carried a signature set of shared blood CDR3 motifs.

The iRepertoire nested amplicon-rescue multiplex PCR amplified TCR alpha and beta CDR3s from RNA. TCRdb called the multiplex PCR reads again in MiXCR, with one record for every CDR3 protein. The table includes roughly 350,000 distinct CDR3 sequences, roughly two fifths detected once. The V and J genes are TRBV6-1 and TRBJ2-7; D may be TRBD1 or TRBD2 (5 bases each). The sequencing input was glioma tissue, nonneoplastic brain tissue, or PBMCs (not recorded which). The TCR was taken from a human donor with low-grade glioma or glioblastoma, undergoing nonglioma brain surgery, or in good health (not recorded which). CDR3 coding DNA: TGTGCCAGCAGTTATTCTCGGGGCGTCACCTACGAGCAGTACTTC. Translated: CASSYSRGVTYEQYF.